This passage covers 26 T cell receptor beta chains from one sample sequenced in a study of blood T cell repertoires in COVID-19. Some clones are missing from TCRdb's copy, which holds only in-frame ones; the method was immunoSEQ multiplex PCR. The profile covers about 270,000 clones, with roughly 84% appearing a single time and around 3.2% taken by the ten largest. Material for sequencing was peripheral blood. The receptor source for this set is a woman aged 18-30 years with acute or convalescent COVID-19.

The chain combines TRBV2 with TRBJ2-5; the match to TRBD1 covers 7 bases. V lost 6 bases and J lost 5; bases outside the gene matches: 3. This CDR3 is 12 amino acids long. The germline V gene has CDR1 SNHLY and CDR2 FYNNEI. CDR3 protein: CASSTGVETQYF. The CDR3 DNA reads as TGTGCCAGCAGCACAGGGGTCGAGACCCAGTACTTC.

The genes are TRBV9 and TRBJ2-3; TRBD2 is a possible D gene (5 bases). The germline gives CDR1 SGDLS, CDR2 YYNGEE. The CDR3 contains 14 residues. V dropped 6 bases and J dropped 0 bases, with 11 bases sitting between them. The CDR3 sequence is CASKRTSSTDTQYF. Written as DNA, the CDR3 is TGTGCCAGCAAGCGGACTTCTAGCACAGATACGCAGTATTTT.

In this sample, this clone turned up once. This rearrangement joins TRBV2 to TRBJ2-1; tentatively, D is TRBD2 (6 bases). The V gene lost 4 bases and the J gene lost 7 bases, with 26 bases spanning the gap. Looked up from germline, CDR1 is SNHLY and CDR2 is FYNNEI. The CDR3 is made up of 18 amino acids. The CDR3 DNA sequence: TGTGCCAGCAGTGCTTTTTCCTATAGGAGGGCCATGGGGAATGAGCAGTTCTTC. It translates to CASSAFSYRRAMGNEQFF.

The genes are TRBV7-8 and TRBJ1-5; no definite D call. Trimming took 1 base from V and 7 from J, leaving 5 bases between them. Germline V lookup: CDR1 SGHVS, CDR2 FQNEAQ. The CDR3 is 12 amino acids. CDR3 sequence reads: CASSLGLQPQHF. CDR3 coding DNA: TGTGCCAGCAGCTTAGGTCTACAGCCCCAGCATTTT. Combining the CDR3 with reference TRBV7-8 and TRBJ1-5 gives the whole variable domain GAGVSQSPRYKVAKRGQDVALRCDPISGHVSLFWYQQALGQGPEFLTYFQNEAQLDKSGLPSDRFFAERPEGSVSTLKIQRTQQEDSAVYLCASSLGLQPQHFGDGTRLSIL.

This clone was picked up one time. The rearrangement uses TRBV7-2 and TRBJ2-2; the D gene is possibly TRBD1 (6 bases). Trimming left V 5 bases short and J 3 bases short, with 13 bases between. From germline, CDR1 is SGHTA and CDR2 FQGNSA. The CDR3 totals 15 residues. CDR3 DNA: TGTGCCAGCAGCCACGGACAGACTCACACCGGGGAGCTGTTTTTT. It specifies CASSHGQTHTGELFF.

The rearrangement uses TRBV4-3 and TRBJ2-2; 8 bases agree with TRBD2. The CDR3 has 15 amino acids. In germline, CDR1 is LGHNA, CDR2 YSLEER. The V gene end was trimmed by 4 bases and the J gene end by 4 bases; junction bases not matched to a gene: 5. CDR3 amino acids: CASSPLLAVTGELFF. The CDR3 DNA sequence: TGCGCCAGCAGCCCCCTACTAGCGGTCACCGGGGAGCTGTTTTTT.

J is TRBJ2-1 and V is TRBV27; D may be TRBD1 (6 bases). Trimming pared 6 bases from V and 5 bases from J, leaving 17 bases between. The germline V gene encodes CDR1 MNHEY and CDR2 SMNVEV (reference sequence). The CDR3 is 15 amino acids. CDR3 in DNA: TGTGCCAGCAGACGGGACAATATCCCCAACAATGAGCAGTTCTTC. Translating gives CASRRDNIPNNEQFF.

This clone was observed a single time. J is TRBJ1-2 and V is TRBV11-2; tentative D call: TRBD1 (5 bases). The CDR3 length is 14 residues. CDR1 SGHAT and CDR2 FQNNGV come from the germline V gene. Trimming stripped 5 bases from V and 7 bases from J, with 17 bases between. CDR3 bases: TGTGCCAGCAGCCCTTTAGGTCAAGGGGTTGGCTACACCTTC. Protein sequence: CASSPLGQGVGYTF.

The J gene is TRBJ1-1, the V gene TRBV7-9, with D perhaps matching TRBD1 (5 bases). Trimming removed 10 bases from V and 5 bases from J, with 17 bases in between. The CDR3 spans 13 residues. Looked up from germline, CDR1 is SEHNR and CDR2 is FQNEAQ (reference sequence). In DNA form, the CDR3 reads TGTGCCACAGGGAAGGATTACGGAACTGAAGCTTTCTTT. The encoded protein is CATGKDYGTEAFF.

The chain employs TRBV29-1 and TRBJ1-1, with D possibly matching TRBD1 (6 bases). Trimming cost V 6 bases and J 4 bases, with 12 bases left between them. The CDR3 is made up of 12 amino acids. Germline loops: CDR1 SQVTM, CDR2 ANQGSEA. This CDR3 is CSVVDRITEAFF. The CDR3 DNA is TGCAGCGTCGTAGACAGGATCACTGAAGCTTTCTTT.

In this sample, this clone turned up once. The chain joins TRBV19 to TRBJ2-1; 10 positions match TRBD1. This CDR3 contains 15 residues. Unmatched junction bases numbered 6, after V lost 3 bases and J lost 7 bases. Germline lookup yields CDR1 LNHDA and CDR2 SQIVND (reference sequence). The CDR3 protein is CASSIMGTGENEQFF. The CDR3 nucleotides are TGTGCCAGTAGTATCATGGGGACAGGGGAAAATGAGCAGTTCTTC.

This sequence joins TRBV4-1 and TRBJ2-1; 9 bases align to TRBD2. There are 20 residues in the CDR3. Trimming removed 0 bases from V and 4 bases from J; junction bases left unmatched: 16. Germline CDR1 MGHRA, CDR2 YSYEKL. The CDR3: CASSQDGVSLAGVGYNEQFF. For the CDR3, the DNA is TGCGCCAGCAGCCAAGATGGAGTCTCCTTAGCGGGAGTAGGTTACAATGAGCAGTTCTTC.

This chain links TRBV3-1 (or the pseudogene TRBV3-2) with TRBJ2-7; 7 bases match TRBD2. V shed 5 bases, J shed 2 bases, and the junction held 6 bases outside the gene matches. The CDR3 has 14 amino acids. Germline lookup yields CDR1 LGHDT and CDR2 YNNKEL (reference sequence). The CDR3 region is CASSDGGSTYEQYF. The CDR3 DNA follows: TGTGCCAGCAGCGACGGCGGGAGTACCTACGAGCAGTACTTC.

In nucleotides, the CDR3 is TGCAGCGTTGCGTTAGCGGGGGACCACAATGAGCAGTTCTTC. Residues: CSVALAGDHNEQFF. The V gene is TRBV29-1, the J gene TRBJ2-1, with 9 bases identical to TRBD2. Germline trimming cut 4 bases from V and 5 bases from J; bases unmatched to any gene: 6. Germline V gene lookup returns CDR1 SQVTM and CDR2 ANQGSEA. The CDR3 sequence is 14 residues long.

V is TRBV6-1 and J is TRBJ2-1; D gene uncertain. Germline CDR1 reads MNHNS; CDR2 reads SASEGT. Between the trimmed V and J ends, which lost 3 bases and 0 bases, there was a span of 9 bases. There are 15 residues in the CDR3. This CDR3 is CASSESVSSYNEQFF. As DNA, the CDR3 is TGTGCCAGCAGTGAGAGCGTGAGCTCCTACAATGAGCAGTTCTTC.

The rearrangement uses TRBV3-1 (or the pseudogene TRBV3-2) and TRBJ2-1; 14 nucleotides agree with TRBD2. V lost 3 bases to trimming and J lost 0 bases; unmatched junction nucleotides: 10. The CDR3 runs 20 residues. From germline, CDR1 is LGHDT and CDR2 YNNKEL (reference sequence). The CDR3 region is CASSHRLAGGTSSSYNEQFF. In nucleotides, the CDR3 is TGTGCCAGCAGCCACAGACTAGCGGGAGGGACCTCTAGCTCCTACAATGAGCAGTTCTTC.

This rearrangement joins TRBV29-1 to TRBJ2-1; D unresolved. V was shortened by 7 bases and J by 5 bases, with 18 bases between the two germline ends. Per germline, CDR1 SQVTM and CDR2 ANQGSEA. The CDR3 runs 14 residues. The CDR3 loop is CSGLIEEIHNEQFF. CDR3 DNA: TGCAGCGGGTTAATAGAGGAGATCCACAATGAGCAGTTCTTC.

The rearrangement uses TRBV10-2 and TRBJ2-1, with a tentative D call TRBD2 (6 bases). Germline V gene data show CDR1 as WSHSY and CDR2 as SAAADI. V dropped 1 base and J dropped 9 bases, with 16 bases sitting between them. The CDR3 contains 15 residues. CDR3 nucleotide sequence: TGCGCCAGCAGTGAGTTTGGCGGGATGCTAGGTGAGCAGTTCTTC. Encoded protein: CASSEFGGMLGEQFF.

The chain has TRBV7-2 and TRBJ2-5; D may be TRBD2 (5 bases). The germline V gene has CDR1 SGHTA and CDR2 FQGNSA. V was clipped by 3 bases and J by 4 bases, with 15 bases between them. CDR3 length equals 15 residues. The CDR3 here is CASSLGFFRGETQYF. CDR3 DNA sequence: TGTGCCAGCAGCTTGGGGTTCTTTCGGGGAGAGACCCAGTACTTC.

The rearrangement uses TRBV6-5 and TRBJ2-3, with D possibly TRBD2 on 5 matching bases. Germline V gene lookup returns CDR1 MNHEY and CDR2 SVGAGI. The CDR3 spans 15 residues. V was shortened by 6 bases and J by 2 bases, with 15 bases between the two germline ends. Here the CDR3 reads CASSAGLKNTDTQYF. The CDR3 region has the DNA TGTGCCAGCAGCGCGGGCCTAAAAAACACAGATACGCAGTATTTT.

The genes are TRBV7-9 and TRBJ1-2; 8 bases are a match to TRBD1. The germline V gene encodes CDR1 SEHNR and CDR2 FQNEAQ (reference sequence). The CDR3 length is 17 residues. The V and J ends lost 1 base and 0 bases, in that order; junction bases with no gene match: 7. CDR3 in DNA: TGTGCCAGCAGCTTAGTAGTTGGACAGGGAGCTAACTATGGCTACACCTTC. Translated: CASSLVVGQGANYGYTF.

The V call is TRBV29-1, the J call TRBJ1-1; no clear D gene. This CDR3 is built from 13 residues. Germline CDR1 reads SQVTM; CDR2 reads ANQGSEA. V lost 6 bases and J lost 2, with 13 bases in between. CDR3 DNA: TGCAGCGTCGGGATGACCGTTAACACTGAAGCTTTCTTT. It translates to CSVGMTVNTEAFF.

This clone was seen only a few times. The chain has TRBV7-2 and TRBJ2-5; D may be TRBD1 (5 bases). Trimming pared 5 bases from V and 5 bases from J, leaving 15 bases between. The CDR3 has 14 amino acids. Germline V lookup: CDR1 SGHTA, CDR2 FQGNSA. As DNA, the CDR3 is TGTGCCAGCAGCCCACCCACGAAGGGGGAGACCCAGTACTTC. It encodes CASSPPTKGETQYF.

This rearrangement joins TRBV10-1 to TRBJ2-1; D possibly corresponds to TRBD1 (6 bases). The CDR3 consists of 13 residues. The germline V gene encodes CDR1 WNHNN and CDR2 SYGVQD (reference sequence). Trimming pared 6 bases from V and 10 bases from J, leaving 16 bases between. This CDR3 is CASSRTALGEQFF. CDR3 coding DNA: TGCGCCAGCAGCCGGACAGCACTCGGGGAGCAGTTCTTC.

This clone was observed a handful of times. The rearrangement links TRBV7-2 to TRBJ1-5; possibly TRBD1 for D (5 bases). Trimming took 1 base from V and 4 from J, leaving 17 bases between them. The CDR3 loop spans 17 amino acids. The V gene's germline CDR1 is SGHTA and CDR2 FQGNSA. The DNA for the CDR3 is TGTGCCAGCAGCTTAGAGAGTCGGCCCAGGGAAAATCAGCCCCAGCATTTT. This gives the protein CASSLESRPRENQPQHF.

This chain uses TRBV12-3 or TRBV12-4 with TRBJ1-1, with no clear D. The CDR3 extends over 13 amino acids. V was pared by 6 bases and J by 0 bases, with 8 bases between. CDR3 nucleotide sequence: TGTGCCAGCAGACAGTATCTGAACACTGAAGCTTTCTTT. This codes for CASRQYLNTEAFF.